This T cell receptor (beta chain) was obtained from a study of graft-versus-host responses after intestinal transplantation. Across the whole study: Each recipient received a multivisceral, liver-intestinal, or isolated intestinal graft. All of the recipients had induction that used anti-thymocyte globulin, then tacrolimus and steroids for around 3 years.

Time point specified: postoperative day 105 after intestinal transplantation (dayNNNN = postoperative day). Germline CDR1 and CDR2: LGHNA and YNFKEQ. CDR3 size: 16 residues. V was pared by 2 bases and J by 0 bases, with 5 bases of the junction left unmatched. Libraries were prepared by immunoSEQ multiplex PCR; TCRdb keeps only in-frame clonotypes and omits some of them. The sample lists 11,000 or so clones, roughly 90% seen once, with around 3.4% in the top ten. This TCR derives from a human patient who received an intestinal transplant, so some T cells may come from the graft donor. Sequencing used PBMCs, obtained 105 days after intestinal transplantation. The chain links TRBV4-2 to TRBJ2-7; 9 bases are shared with TRBD2. The DNA of the CDR3 is TGTGCCAGCAGCCAATCGAGCGGGGGGTACTCCTACGAGCAGTACTTC. It encodes CASSQSSGGYSYEQYF.